The clone carrying this T cell receptor (beta chain) was picked up one time. Antigen: not known. Germline CDR1 is SGHTA and CDR2 is FQGNSA. This CDR3 spans 14 amino acids. V was clipped by 3 bases and J by 9 bases, with 15 bases between them. Frozen-stored PBMCs produced about 2 micrograms of genomic DNA for TCR beta libraries. This entry is derived from a study of cytotoxic CD8 clonotypes in ibrutinib-treated CLL. Study at large: Among the patients, around 10 presented as relapsed/refractory and about 15 as treatment-naive; about 17 showed unmutated IGHV.

Study-level results: Clonality, elevated at ibrutinib response, dropped back toward baseline at progression.

Sequencing used immunoSEQ multiplex PCR; TCRdb keeps in-frame clones, though not all of them. The sample records 100,000 or so clones, 55% to 75% being singletons. The TCR sequence derives from a human donor with chronic lymphocytic leukemia. V gene TRBV7-2 combines with J gene TRBJ2-1; D might be TRBD1 or TRBD2, each matching 6 bases. Sequences were derived from PBMCs, sampled after 24 months of ibrutinib treatment. CDR3 residues: CASSFSGGFGEQFF. In DNA form, the CDR3 reads TGTGCCAGCAGCTTTTCCGGGGGCTTCGGTGAGCAGTTCTTC. Based on the CDR3 plus reference TRBV7-2 and TRBJ2-1, the full variable domain is GAGVSQSPSNKVTEKGKDVELRCDPISGHTALYWYRQSLGQGLEFLIYFQGNSAPDKSGLPSDRFSAERTGGSVSTLTIQRTQQEDSAVYLCASSFSGGFGEQFFGPGTRLTVL.